This T cell receptor (beta chain) was identified in a study of T-cell reconstitution after alpha-beta-depleted transplantation in children. This clonotype has only a few counts. The CDR3 sequence is 14 residues long. Between the trimmed V and J ends, which lost 0 bases and 10 bases, there was a span of 14 bases. Germline V lookup: CDR1 SGHRS, CDR2 YFSETQ. Unique molecular identifiers were incorporated into the prepared TCRbeta library. TCRdb used MiXCR to reprocess the PCR reads, holding one entry per CDR3 protein. The data hold some 500,000 distinct CDR3 sequences, with approximately 16% observed a single time.

The receptor was isolated from a human donor who donated a stem cell graft to a child with acute lymphoblastic leukemia. V and J are TRBV5-1 and TRBJ2-1, with a possible D match to TRBD1 (6 bases). Sequenced material: PBMCs from the stem cell graft donor, taken from the stem cell graft. The CDR3 DNA is TGCGCCAGCAGCTTGGCCGAGGGGGTCCCGGAGCAGTTCTTC. Protein: CASSLAEGVPEQFF.